The 6 T cell receptor beta chains reported below all come from one sample, sequenced in a study of cytomegalovirus exposure and HLA in healthy donors. 60 Vbeta and 13 Jbeta primers were used in PCR. Assay: immunoSEQ multiplex PCR; the TCRdb copy retains only in-frame clones and omits some. This listing includes tens of thousands of clones. Input material: PBMCs. The receptors were gathered from a boy younger than 18 in good health and CMV-seronegative.

The chain recombines TRBV5-1 with TRBJ1-2; D remains unclear. The CDR3 has 15 amino acids. The V gene lost 4 bases and the J gene lost 0 bases, with 13 bases spanning the gap. CDR1 is SGHRS, CDR2 YFSETQ, per germline. The CDR3 DNA reads as TGCGCCAGCAGCCCCGTTACCCGGGCTAACTATGGCTACACCTTC. Translation: CASSPVTRANYGYTF.

CDR3 in amino acids: CASSLGTSGSYNEQFF. The CDR3 bases are TGTGCCAGCAGCTTAGGCACTAGCGGGAGTTACAATGAGCAGTTCTTC. The genes are TRBV7-7 and TRBJ2-1; 11 nucleotides line up with TRBD2. The V gene's germline CDR1 is SSHAT and CDR2 FNYEAQ (reference sequence). J gave up 4 bases and V 1 base, and 3 bases lay outside the gene matches. The CDR3 length is 16 residues.

The chain employs TRBV7-2 and TRBJ1-2; 7 positions match TRBD1. The V and J ends lost 5 bases and 4 bases, in that order; junction bases with no gene match: 7. Germline CDR1 and CDR2: SGHTA and FQGNSA. There are 14 residues in the CDR3. The CDR3: CASSLTWDSYGYTF. In nucleotides, the CDR3 is TGTGCCAGCAGCCTCACGTGGGACAGCTATGGCTACACCTTC.

The chain recombines TRBV6-1 with TRBJ1-2, with D perhaps matching TRBD1 (5 bases). Germline V gene lookup returns CDR1 MNHNS and CDR2 SASEGT. This CDR3 has 15 residues. V was shortened by 10 bases and J by 1 base, with 19 bases between the two germline ends. The CDR3 DNA reads as TGTGCCACCCGGGAGGGGCTTGGCGATAACTATGGCTACACCTTC. Protein: CATREGLGDNYGYTF.

This chain connects TRBV5-1 to TRBJ1-4; TRBD1 aligns across 10 bases. This CDR3 comprises 13 residues. Germline lookup yields CDR1 SGHRS and CDR2 YFSETQ. V lost 4 bases to trimming and J lost 8 bases; unmatched junction nucleotides: 2. CDR3 DNA sequence: TGCGCCAGCAGCCAGGGACAGGGGGAAAAACTGTTTTTT. Its protein product is CASSQGQGEKLFF.

The V gene is TRBV15, the J gene TRBJ1-5; D ambiguous. Germline V gives CDR1 LNHNV, CDR2 YYDKDF (reference sequence). The CDR3 runs to 14 residues. Trimming took off 9 bases at V and 0 bases at J, with 12 bases between the two ends. The CDR3 region is CATSRSHSNQPQHF. CDR3 nucleotide sequence: TGTGCCACTTCCCGGAGTCATAGCAATCAGCCCCAGCATTTT. The full variable domain, rest sourced from reference TRBV15 and TRBJ1-5, is DAMVIQNPRYQVTQFGKPVTLSCSQTLNHNVMYWYQQKSSQAPKLLFHYYDKDFNNEADTPDNFQSRRPNTSFCFLDIRSPGLGDTAMYLCATSRSHSNQPQHFGDGTRLSIL.